The rows below give T cell receptor beta chains drawn from one sample of a study of T cell repertoires in cytomegalovirus infection. These receptors' antigens are unknown. Each CDR3 protein is one row after TCRdb ran MiXCR on the reads. The repertoire includes fewer than 850,000 distinct CDR3 sequences, almost 30% of them detected once, and roughly 14% sits in the top ten. This specimen consisted of cultured CD8+ T cells from PBMCs, obtained from culture after CMV antigen stimulation. The receptors derive from a human donor in good health (CMV status not recorded). Some clones in this sample may be carry-over from other donors' samples. Both conserved end residues are part of each CDR3. D genes are given only for firm matches. Expanded clones are given a class, and other clones once, few, many or no size at all.

V	size	J	D	DNA	CDR3
TRBV29-1	-	TRBJ2-6	-	TGCAGCGTTGAGAACCGGGACTCCCGCTCTGGGGCCAACGTCCTGACTTTC	CSVENRDSRSGANVLTF
TRBV10-3	few	TRBJ2-1	TRBD2	TGTGCCATCAGTGGACCGGAGGGACTAGCTGCTAATGAGCAGTTCTTC	CAISGPEGLAANEQFF
TRBV7-6	-	TRBJ2-5	TRBD2	TGTGCTAGCAGCTTATCTCTAAGGGGAGGGAAAGAGACCCAGTACTTC	CASSLSLRGGKETQYF
TRBV24-1	-	TRBJ1-2	-	TGTGCCACCAGTTCTAACGCTAACTATGGCTACACCTTC	CATSSNANYGYTF
TRBV29-1	few	TRBJ2-5	-	TGCAGCGTTCGTGGAGCCTGGCAAGAGACCCAGTACTTC	CSVRGAWQETQYF
TRBV5-4	-	TRBJ1-1	-	TGTGCCAGCAGCTTGTTATTTTCAGCTGAAGCTTTCTTT	CASSLLFSAEAFF
TRBV20-1	-	TRBJ2-3	TRBD2	TGCAGTGCTAGGGGGGGGAGGGAAAACACAGATACGCAGTATTTT	CSARGGRENTDTQYF
TRBV29-1	few	TRBJ2-5	-	TGCAGCGCCCTCAGGGGTTTCGGGGAGACCCAGTACTTC	CSALRGFGETQYF
TRBV7-9	-	TRBJ1-5	-	TGTGCCAGCAGCCCCTCAGTAGGTGGGAGCAATCAGCCCCAGCATTTT	CASSPSVGGSNQPQHF
TRBV7-2	-	TRBJ2-7	-	TGTGCCAGCAGCTATGGGACTCACTACGAGCAGTACTTC	CASSYGTHYEQYF
TRBV10-3	few	TRBJ1-5	TRBD1	TGTGCCATCAGGGGCGGGACAGCTAGCAATCAGCCCCAGCATTTT	CAIRGGTASNQPQHF
TRBV12-3/TRBV12-4	few	TRBJ2-7	-	TGTGCCAGCAGTTCAGGACGCATGGAGCAGTACTTC	CASSSGRMEQYF
TRBV6-6	few	TRBJ1-5	-	TGTGCCAGCAGGGACGGGGGGTTAGGGCAGCCCCAGCATTTT	CASRDGGLGQPQHF
TRBV12-3/TRBV12-4	many	TRBJ1-5	-	TGTGCCAGCAGCCCCACAGTGTATAGCAATCAGCCCCAGCATTTT	CASSPTVYSNQPQHF
TRBV5-4	few	TRBJ1-1	-	TGTGCCAGCCGACGTAGGGCGGAGAAAAATTACGTCGCTGAAGCTTTCTTT	CASRRRAEKNYVAEAFF
TRBV4-1	-	TRBJ1-1	TRBD1	TGCGCCAGCAGCCAAGAGGCAGGGGGAATGGTTGAGGCTTTCTTT	CASSQEAGGMVEAFF
TRBV27	-	TRBJ2-3	TRBD2	TGTGCCACCACCCCTCCGGGAGGTTTCGATACGCAGTATTTT	CATTPPGGFDTQYF
TRBV19	many	TRBJ2-1	TRBD2	TGTGCCAGTAGTATAGATCCTCCGGGACTAGCAAGGAATGAGCAGTTCTTC	CASSIDPPGLARNEQFF
TRBV7-8	-	TRBJ2-7	-	TGTGCCAGCAGCTTTCGGGCAGCCCCCCAGCACGAGCAGTACTTC	CASSFRAAPQHEQYF
TRBV12-3/TRBV12-4	few	TRBJ2-7	TRBD2	TGTGCCAGCAGTACGGGACTAGCGGGGTTCAAGCCCTACGAGCAGTACTTC	CASSTGLAGFKPYEQYF
TRBV10-3	-	TRBJ2-7	-	TGTGCCATCAGTGAGCCAGGGTACTACGAGCAGTACTTC	CAISEPGYYEQYF
TRBV7-6	-	TRBJ2-4	-	TGTGCCAGCAGCTCCCCAGTGAGGGGATTAGCCAAAAACATTCAGTACTTC	CASSSPVRGLAKNIQYF
TRBV2	few	TRBJ1-1	TRBD1	TGTGCCGGAGAGACAGGGAGGCCCACTGAAGCTTTCTTT	CAGETGRPTEAFF
TRBV2	-	TRBJ1-1	TRBD1	TGTGCCAGCATTTTCGACGGGACAGGGGGCTTCACTGAAGCTTTCTTT	CASIFDGTGGFTEAFF
TRBV4-1	-	TRBJ1-1	TRBD1	TGCGCCAGCAGACAAACAGGGGGCCGGGAAACTGAAGCTTTCTTT	CASRQTGGRETEAFF
TRBV10-2	once	TRBJ2-7	TRBD1	TGCGCCAGCAGTGGGACAGGGGGCTTCTCCTACGAGCAGTACTTC	CASSGTGGFSYEQYF
TRBV19	-	TRBJ1-1	-	TGTGCCAGTAGTATAAAGGGAACTTTAGAGACTGAAGCTTTCTTT	CASSIKGTLETEAFF